This T cell receptor beta chain originates from a study of shared clonotypes between healthy human individuals. Study summary: Participating donors consisted of a couple of women and a few men aged 18 to 49.

Several immunoSEQ plates held equal portions of the genomic DNA taken from each subset. Produced via immunoSEQ multiplex PCR; TCRdb's table is partial and in-frame only. This table holds about 680,000 clones, just over 90% found once. Naive CD8 isolation took CD45RO-negative cells positively selected for CCR7 and excluded terminally differentiated effector memory CD45RA+ cells. All donors qualified as healthy HIV-negative adults and had experienced no recent acute infections or vaccinations. With 1 base removed from V and 5 bases from J, the gap between germline ends came to 12 bases. CDR3 length equals 14 residues. Germline CDR1 reads SGHTA; CDR2 reads FQGNSA.

The chain employs TRBV7-2 and TRBJ2-7; tentatively, D is TRBD2 (5 bases). Sequencing used naive CD8+ T cells sorted from blood. The clonotype comes from a man aged 25 to 40 in good health. CDR3 in amino acids: CASSLVPPGNEQYF. The CDR3 bases are TGTGCCAGCAGCTTAGTCCCCCCCGGGAACGAGCAGTACTTC.